Presented here are 12 T cell receptor beta chains from one specimen sequenced in a study of blood T cell repertoires in COVID-19. The repertoire was sequenced with immunoSEQ multiplex PCR; TCRdb's copy has only in-frame clones and lacks some. The sample comprises under 150,000 clones, less than 85% of which are singletons, and about 17% rests with the top ten. The specimen was peripheral blood. These receptors all stem from a woman of 80 years or more with acute or convalescent COVID-19.

The genes are TRBV7-2 and TRBJ2-2; 12 nucleotides agree with TRBD2. V shed 6 bases and J 5 bases; nucleotides not matched to a gene: 7. This CDR3 contains 16 residues. CDR1 and CDR2 (germline): SGHTA, FQGNSA. This CDR3 is CASSRLAGVGTGELFF. Here the CDR3 DNA reads TGTGCCAGCAGTAGACTAGCGGGAGTCGGGACCGGGGAGCTGTTTTTT. The full variable domain, with the rest looked up from reference TRBV7-2 and TRBJ2-2, is GAGVSQSPSNKVTEKGKDVELRCDPISGHTALYWYRQSLGQGLEFLIYFQGNSAPDKSGLPSDRFSAERTGGSVSTLTIQRTQQEDSAVYLCASSRLAGVGTGELFFGEGSRLTVL.

This chain joins TRBV11-3 and TRBJ2-2; perhaps TRBD1 as D (6 bases). Trimming removed 1 base at V and 5 bases at J, with 8 bases between. The CDR3 runs to 14 residues. Per germline, CDR1 SGHNT and CDR2 YENEEA. The CDR3 DNA sequence: TGTGCCAGCAGCTTAGTAGGGGGAACCGGGGAGCTGTTTTTT. The encoded protein is CASSLVGGTGELFF.

The rearrangement links TRBV4-3 to TRBJ2-3; 16 bases agree with TRBD2. The V segment lost 3 bases and the J segment 6 bases; nucleotides outside the gene matches: 3. Germline-derived CDR1 and CDR2 are LGHNA and YSLEER. CDR3 length: 16 residues. This CDR3 is CASSQGLAGGGDTQYF. The CDR3 DNA is TGCGCCAGCAGCCAGGGACTAGCGGGGGGGGGTGATACGCAGTATTTT.

The chain links TRBV19 to TRBJ1-5; 12 nucleotides agree with TRBD1. This CDR3 is 16 amino acids long. Germline values: CDR1 LNHDA, CDR2 SQIVND (reference sequence). The V gene end was trimmed by 5 bases and the J gene end by 3 bases; junction bases not matched to a gene: 5. The CDR3 coding sequence is TGTGCCAGTAGTTCCCGGGACAGGGGGCTCAATCAGCCCCAGCATTTT. Residues: CASSSRDRGLNQPQHF.

The rearrangement uses TRBV11-3 and TRBJ2-1; 11 bases fit TRBD2. CDR1 and CDR2 (germline): SGHNT, YENEEA. The length of the CDR3 is 16 residues. The junction had 7 bases not matched to a gene; V was cut back by 5 bases and J by 4 bases. CDR3 region: CASSTSGTSGYNEQFF. The CDR3 DNA follows: TGTGCCAGCAGCACCTCCGGGACTAGCGGATACAATGAGCAGTTCTTC.

The genes are TRBV7-9 and TRBJ1-4; D remains ambiguous. The V end was cut by 1 base, the J end by 5 bases, with 8 bases between. CDR3 size: 14 residues. Germline assignment: CDR1 SEHNR and CDR2 FQNEAQ (reference sequence). DNA for the CDR3: TGTGCCAGCAGCTTAGGAAGCCGGAATGAAAAACTGTTTTTT. Its translation is CASSLGSRNEKLFF.

This clone was counted a single time. This chain joins TRBV5-4 and TRBJ1-3; no clear D. The CDR3 totals 16 residues. Germline loops: CDR1 SGHNT, CDR2 YYREEE (reference sequence). Trimming stripped 4 bases from V and 0 bases from J, with 14 bases between. CDR3 in DNA: TGTGCCAGCAGCCCTTCGACTGGTTACTCTGGAAACACCATATATTTT. It translates to CASSPSTGYSGNTIYF.

This clone was observed a few times. The V and J genes are TRBV7-2 and TRBJ1-5; D is unresolved. The germline gives CDR1 SGHTA, CDR2 FQGNSA. V was shortened by 5 bases and J by 3 bases, with 8 bases between the two germline ends. This CDR3 comprises 13 residues. The DNA of the CDR3 is TGTGCCAGCAGCCCCACCTACAATCAGCCCCAGCATTTT. Protein: CASSPTYNQPQHF.

The CDR3 DNA is TGTGCCAGCAGTCCGCGGATCGGGACTAGTGAGGAGCAGTACTTC. This gives the protein CASSPRIGTSEEQYF. This chain links TRBV2 with TRBJ2-7; TRBD2 matches at 8 bases. CDR3 size: 15 residues. Germline V CDR1 and CDR2: SNHLY, FYNNEI. The J segment lost 7 bases and the V segment lost 5 bases, leaving 13 bases of the junction unmatched.

The rearrangement links TRBV18 to TRBJ2-7, with D maybe TRBD2 (5 bases). CDR1 and CDR2 (germline): KGHSH, LQKENI. The germline V and J ends were trimmed by 4 bases and 4 bases, with 17 bases remaining between them. This CDR3 contains 15 residues. CDR3 sequence reads: CASSHRAHSGYEQYF. The CDR3 DNA reads as TGTGCCAGCTCACACCGGGCGCACTCGGGGTACGAGCAGTACTTC.

The rearrangement joins TRBV6-1 to TRBJ1-2, with 8 bases aligning to TRBD1. Germline V gives CDR1 MNHNS, CDR2 SASEGT. V was clipped by 0 bases and J by 4 bases; unmatched bases: 4. The CDR3 is 15 amino acids. The DNA for the CDR3 is TGTGCCAGCAGTGAAGCGTTACAGGGGGGCTATGGCTACACCTTC. This encodes CASSEALQGGYGYTF.

The rearrangement links TRBV19 to TRBJ1-4; TRBD1 matches 7 bases. Germline assignment: CDR1 LNHDA and CDR2 SQIVND (reference sequence). The CDR3 extends over 13 amino acids. The junction had 8 bases not matched to a gene; V was cut back by 9 bases and J by 7 bases. For the CDR3, the DNA is TGTGCCAGCAGACTCCCAGGGGGTGAAAAACTGTTTTTT. Translating gives CASRLPGGEKLFF.